This section outlines one T cell receptor (beta chain) sequence together with its context. This clonotype was recorded a few times. Its recognized antigen is unknown. Per-nucleotide qualities are absent, and no much larger clonotype sits a single base away. This specimen belongs to a study of early T cells in non-severe SARS-CoV-2 infection (dated by TCRdb to the early 2020s). For the study in its entirety: Bulk RNA from unsorted whole blood was used for TCR sequencing, so alpha and beta chains could not be paired. Broad study findings and their caveats: VDJdb matching was skewed toward anti-spike CD8 responses and likely underestimated virus-specific expansions by missing private and CD4 specificities.

V drops 1 base and J drops 4 bases, leaving 13 bases in between. The CDR3 goes from the cysteine to the phenylalanine over 15 residues. Here the CDR3 DNA is all that survives: 45 bases in frame from base 1. The germline V gene provides CDR1 SGHRS and CDR2 YFSETQ. Library preparation employed 5' RACE. TCRdb names NextSeq 500 as the instrument used. The TCR library protocol attached unique molecular identifiers to individual cDNA molecules to correct for sequencing error and PCR bias. TCR alpha and beta chains were both sequenced, and the abundances of alpha and beta sequences in each sample were closely correlated with each other. As for the authors' bioinformatics: Decombinator V4 was used to annotate the V gene, J gene and CDR3 of the TCR sequences. Expanded TCRs were defined as changing significantly between any two time points under a Poisson model with p below 0.0001. TCR abundances were normalised to the total number of TCRs sequenced per sample and expressed as counts per million. TRAV1-2 paired with TRAJ12, TRAJ20 or TRAJ33 defined MAIT TCRs, while TRAV10 paired with TRAJ18 defined iNKT TCRs. VDJdb, accessed 1 November 2021, was searched for CMV, EBV and SARS-CoV-2 annotated TCRs, with TCRs annotated for multiple antigens excluded. Starting from the raw public reads, TCRdb applied fastp trimming at Q25, assembled clones with MiXCR and retained in-frame beta chains. Each CDR3 protein appears once, grouped with its most common genes and DNA. TCRdb's processing, not the authors' own work, is the source of the V and J calls. The sample table records just over 80,000 distinct CDR3 sequences; about an eighth of these occur just once. 1.4% of the sample comes from the top ten.

A case-control design nested within a healthcare worker cohort in London, UK, was used, with weekly nasopharyngeal swab PCR tests and blood sampling performed. Healthcare workers were recruited during the week of the UK lockdown, between 23 and 31 March 2020, and followed weekly for up to about 15 weeks. The sequence is built from TRBV5-1 and TRBJ2-3, with the D call tentatively TRBD1 or TRBD2, each fitting 6 bases. The clonotype comes from an adult who was a healthcare worker with PCR-confirmed SARS-CoV-2 infection or an uninfected control (not recorded which). The sample was whole blood. The nucleotide sequence is TGCGCCAGCAGCTTGTTGTCGGGGGCCCCAGATACGCAGTATTTT. This sequence encodes CASSLLSGAPDTQYF.